This TCR beta chain was recovered during a study of shared clonotypes between healthy human individuals. Naive CD8 populations comprised CD45RO-negative cells positively selected for CCR7, excluding terminally differentiated effector memory CD45RA+ cells. Donors, without exception, were Caucasian adults residing in Nashville, Tennessee. Study-wide results and limits: The diversity represented, both genetic and in exposure history, was limited by few donors.

Assay execution took place at the deep level. Measured with immunoSEQ multiplex PCR; TCRdb has only the in-frame clones, and not every one. The sample shows roughly 1,800,000 clones, about 95% of them seen only once. To note about this clone: Antigen specificity is unknown. This CDR3 is also generated by other DNA sequences in the sample.

Source material: naive CD8+ T cells sorted from blood. The sequence was collected from a man younger than 35 in good health.

The CDR3 is CSARTGEETQYF. CDR3 nucleotide sequence: TGCAGCGCCCGGACAGGGGAAGAGACCCAGTACTTC. The chain combines TRBV29-1 with TRBJ2-5, with 9 bases fitting TRBD1. Unmatched junction bases numbered 3, after V lost 7 bases and J lost 3 bases. Germline CDR1 is SQVTM and CDR2 is ANQGSEA. This CDR3 has 12 amino acids.